The 11 T cell receptor beta chains presented below share a single source sample, sequenced in a study of metastatic and nonmetastatic thyroid tumors. Every patient underwent thyroid surgery untreated. MiXCR was used by TCRdb to re-call the PCR reads. Of tens of thousands of clones in the sample, approximately 14% were seen once. The material sequenced was blood. The receptors were gathered from a female donor with papillary thyroid cancer or a benign thyroid nodule (not recorded which). Some clones in this sample may be carry-over from other donors' samples.

The table lists this clone with many counts. This chain uses TRBV19 with TRBJ2-7; TRBD1 is a possible D gene (6 bases). The V end lost 6 bases, the J end lost 0 bases, and 18 bases lay between the germline ends. This CDR3 spans 16 amino acids. Per the germline V gene, CDR1 is LNHDA and CDR2 is SQIVND (reference sequence). The CDR3 region has the DNA TGTGCCAGTAGCCCTTCAAGGACAGCTAACTCCTACGAGCAGTACTTC. It translates to CASSPSRTANSYEQYF.

This clone is medium-sized by share. The rearrangement joins TRBV28 to TRBJ2-3; TRBD2 aligns across 12 bases. The CDR3 covers 16 residues. Germline V gene lookup returns CDR1 MDHEN and CDR2 SYDVKM. After removal of 6 bases from V and 6 bases from J, the junction contained 10 bases not matched to a gene. This CDR3 reads CASRRRLAGGMDTQYF. The CDR3 DNA follows: TGTGCCAGCAGGCGGCGGCTAGCGGGGGGGATGGATACGCAGTATTTT.

A few counts support this clone. This chain connects TRBV28 to TRBJ1-5, with D maybe TRBD1 (5 bases). The length of the CDR3 is 19 residues. The germline CDR1 and CDR2 sequences are MDHEN and SYDVKM. V dropped 1 base and J dropped 2 bases, with 21 bases sitting between them. CDR3 sequence (DNA): TGTGCCAGCAGTTTATTTCTTATTTTCGGGGGTGTTCGCAATCAGCCCCAGCATTTT. The encoded protein is CASSLFLIFGGVRNQPQHF.

The chain links TRBV3-1 to TRBJ2-5; D not certain. V was cut by 3 bases and J by 3 bases, with 20 bases left in between. The CDR3 spans 17 residues. CDR1 is LGHDT and CDR2 is YNNKEL in the germline V gene (reference sequence). The CDR3 protein is CASSHGRRITTEETQYF. For the CDR3, the DNA is TGTGCCAGCAGCCACGGCCGCAGGATAACCACTGAAGAGACCCAGTACTTC.

This clone showed up many times. The V call is TRBV19, the J call TRBJ2-2; 7 bases are shared with TRBD1. V lost 6 bases to trimming and J lost 6 bases; unmatched junction nucleotides: 10. This CDR3 is 15 amino acids long. Germline V gene data show CDR1 as LNHDA and CDR2 as SQIVND (reference sequence). CDR3 amino acids: CASRGQFLIPGELFF. CDR3 sequence (DNA): TGTGCCAGTAGGGGACAGTTCCTTATCCCCGGGGAGCTGTTTTTT. Based on the CDR3 plus reference TRBV19 and TRBJ2-2, the full variable domain is DGGITQSPKYLFRKEGQNVTLSCEQNLNHDAMYWYRQDPGQGLRLIYYSQIVNDFQKGDIAEGYSVSREKKESFPLTVTSAQKNPTAFYLCASRGQFLIPGELFFGEGSRLTVL.

This clone was found many times. This sequence joins TRBV6-4 and TRBJ2-1; 8 nucleotides line up with TRBD2. Germline CDR1 and CDR2: MRHNA and SNTAGT. The CDR3 runs 14 residues. V shed 3 bases and J 7 bases; nucleotides not matched to a gene: 5. CDR3 loop: CASSEASGFNEQFF. CDR3 nucleotide sequence: TGTGCCAGCAGTGAGGCTAGCGGGTTTAATGAGCAGTTCTTC.

This clone was seen repeatedly, ten times or more. This chain uses TRBV30 with TRBJ1-6; perhaps TRBD1 as D (5 bases). Trimming shortened V by 5 bases and J by 9 bases, and 11 bases separated the two germline ends. This CDR3 has 12 residues. The V gene's germline CDR1 is GTSNPN and CDR2 SVGIG (reference sequence). CDR3 bases: TGTGCCTGGGCAAGGGGTGGTTCACCCCTCCACTTT. Translating gives CAWARGGSPLHF.

In its sample, this clone was seen many times. The gene calls are TRBV5-1 and TRBJ2-1; TRBD2 matches 8 bases. The CDR3 spans 14 residues. Germline assignment: CDR1 SGHRS and CDR2 YFSETQ. The junction had 9 bases not matched to a gene; V was cut back by 5 bases and J by 8 bases. The CDR3 sequence: CASRPGTSSDEQFF. CDR3 coding DNA: TGCGCCAGCAGACCCGGGACTAGTAGCGATGAGCAGTTCTTC.

The sample holds many counts of this clone. This chain uses TRBV5-1 with TRBJ2-7, with 10 bases matching TRBD1. Looked up from germline, CDR1 is SGHRS and CDR2 is YFSETQ. The CDR3 has 15 residues. With V trimmed by 4 bases and J by 4 bases, 8 bases remained unmatched. For the CDR3, the DNA is TGCGCCAGCAGCCCGGGGAGGGACAGGGGTTACGAGCAGTACTTC. Translating gives CASSPGRDRGYEQYF. Filled out from reference TRBV5-1 and TRBJ2-7, the complete variable domain reads KAGVTQTPRYLIKTRGQQVTLSCSPISGHRSVSWYQQTPGQGLQFLFEYFSETQRNKGNFPGRFSGRQFSNSRSEMNVSTLELGDSALYLCASSPGRDRGYEQYFGPGTRLTVT.

This clone is judged medium-sized. The chain recombines TRBV6-1 with TRBJ1-6; no reliable D call. The CDR3 runs 15 residues. Trimming cost V 5 bases and J 3 bases, with 11 bases left between them. Germline V lookup: CDR1 MNHNS, CDR2 SASEGT. CDR3 coding DNA: TGTGCCAGCAGTCAAACCCGGGTCTATAATTCACCCCTCCACTTT. Translating it yields CASSQTRVYNSPLHF.

There are many counts of this clone. The chain couples TRBV5-1 to TRBJ2-1, with 11 bases aligning to TRBD2. The CDR3 is 17 amino acids. V trimming: 4 bases; J trimming: 10 bases; junction bases outside the gene matches: 16. Germline V lookup: CDR1 SGHRS, CDR2 YFSETQ. CDR3 sequence: CASSRGTSGAPTTEQFF. As DNA, the CDR3 is TGCGCCAGCAGCCGCGGGACTAGCGGAGCTCCTACAACCGAGCAGTTCTTC.